This TCR beta chain originates from a study of Graves' ophthalmopathy and Graves' hyperthyroidism. Transcripts of RNA were the source for amplifying TCR beta CDR3 regions. RT-PCR with HTBI primers came first, then second-round multiplex PCR. Via MiXCR, TCRdb re-called the multiplex PCR reads, giving one row per CDR3 protein. The repertoire holds 600,000 to 950,000 distinct CDR3 sequences, with 35% to 50% as singletons. The CDR3 is 14 residues long. Trimming cost V 6 bases and J 8 bases; bases outside gene matches: 10. The germline V gene has CDR1 SGHNT and CDR2 YYREEE (reference sequence). With respect to this clonotype: What it binds is not known.

Notes on the study in general: Most thyroid clonotypes expanded beyond 0.001 frequency were also found in blood.

Excluded: other autoimmune disease, uncontrolled infection, pregnancy or lactation. As the starting material, 9.5 to 10 ml of fresh peripheral blood yielded the PBMCs. The chain is built from TRBV5-4 and TRBJ1-4, with TRBD1 matching over 7 bases. This receptor was identified in an adult man with Graves' ophthalmopathy. Specimen: peripheral blood. This CDR3 is CASTRDSGVEKLFF. The CDR3, as DNA: TGTGCCAGCACGAGGGACAGTGGGGTCGAAAAACTGTTTTTT.